This TCR beta chain was identified in a study of OX40 agonist ivuxolimab in advanced cancers. The V end lost 0 bases, the J end lost 6 bases, and 6 bases lay between the germline ends. The CDR3 totals 13 residues. Germline V gene data show CDR1 as SGHRS and CDR2 as YFSETQ. Sequenced by immunoSEQ multiplex PCR; TCRdb stores in-frame clones only, minus some. Of some 100,000 clones in the sample, more than 75% were seen once. Study-wide results and limits: On average, a greater number of expanded clones characterised CD8+ T cells relative to CD4+.

About this clone itself: The antigen is unknown.

Sequenced material: CD4+ or CD8+ T cells sorted from blood, taken in a trial of the OX40 agonist ivuxolimab. The chain couples TRBV5-1 to TRBJ2-2; D ambiguous. This clonotype was obtained from an adult with an advanced solid tumor such as melanoma, head and neck, liver or kidney cancer. The CDR3 loop is CASSLGRSGELFF. In nucleotides, the CDR3 is TGCGCCAGCAGCTTGGGCCGGTCCGGGGAGCTGTTTTTT.